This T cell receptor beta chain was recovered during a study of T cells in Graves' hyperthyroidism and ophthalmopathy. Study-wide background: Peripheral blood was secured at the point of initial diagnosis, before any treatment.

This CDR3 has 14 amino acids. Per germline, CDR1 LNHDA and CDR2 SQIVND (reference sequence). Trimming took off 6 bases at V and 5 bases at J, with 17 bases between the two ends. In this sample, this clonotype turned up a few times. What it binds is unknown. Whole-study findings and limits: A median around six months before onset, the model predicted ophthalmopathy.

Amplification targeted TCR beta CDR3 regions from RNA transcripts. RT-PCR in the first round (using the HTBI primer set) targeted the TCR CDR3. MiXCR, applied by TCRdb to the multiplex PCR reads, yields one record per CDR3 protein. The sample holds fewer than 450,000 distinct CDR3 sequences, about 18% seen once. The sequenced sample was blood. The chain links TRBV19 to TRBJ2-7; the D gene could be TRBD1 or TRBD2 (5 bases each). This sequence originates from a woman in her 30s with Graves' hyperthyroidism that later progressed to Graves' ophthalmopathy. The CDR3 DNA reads TGTGCCAGTAGCCGCACCGGGGCCGGAGACGAGCAGTACTTC. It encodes CASSRTGAGDEQYF.